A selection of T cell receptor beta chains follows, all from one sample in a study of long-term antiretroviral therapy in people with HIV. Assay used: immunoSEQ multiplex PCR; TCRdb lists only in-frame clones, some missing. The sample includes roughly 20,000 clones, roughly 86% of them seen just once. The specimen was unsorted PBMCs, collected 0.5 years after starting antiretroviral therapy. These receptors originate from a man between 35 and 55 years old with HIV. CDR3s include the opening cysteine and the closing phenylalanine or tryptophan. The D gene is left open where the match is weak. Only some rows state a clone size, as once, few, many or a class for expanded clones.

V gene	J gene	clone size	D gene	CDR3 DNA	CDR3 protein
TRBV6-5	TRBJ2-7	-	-	TGTGCCAGCAGACCCCAGACAGGGAGGAACGCGGAGCAGTACTTC	CASRPQTGRNAEQYF
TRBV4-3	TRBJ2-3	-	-	TGCGCCAGCAGCCAAGAGGGGGGGCTTAGCACAGATACGCAGTATTTT	CASSQEGGLSTDTQYF
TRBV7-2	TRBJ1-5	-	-	TGTGCCAGCAGCCAGCCTCCTGGGCCCCAGCATTTT	CASSQPPGPQHF
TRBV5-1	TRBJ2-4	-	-	TGCGCCAGCAGCTTGGTAGCAGCCCAAGACATTCAGTACTTC	CASSLVAAQDIQYF
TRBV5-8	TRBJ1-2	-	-	TGTGCCAGCAGCACACCGGGTCCTAGTTCGTACGGCTACACCTTC	CASSTPGPSSYGYTF
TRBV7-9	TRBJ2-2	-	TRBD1	TGTGCCAGCTGTTACGGGACAGGGTTGGCCGGGGAGCTGTTTTTT	CASCYGTGLAGELFF
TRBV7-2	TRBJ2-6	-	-	TGTGCCAGCAGCTTTCACCGGGTTGAGAGCTCTGGGGCCAACGTCCTGACTTTC	CASSFHRVESSGANVLTF
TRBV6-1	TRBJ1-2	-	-	TGTGCCAGCAGTGAAGCGACGCGAGGGGATGGCTACACCTTC	CASSEATRGDGYTF
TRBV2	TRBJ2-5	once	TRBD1	TGTGCCAGCAGTGTTTCAGGGGGACCTCAGGAGACCCAGTACTTC	CASSVSGGPQETQYF
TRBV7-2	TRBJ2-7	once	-	TGTGCCAGCAGCTTAGAGGACTCAAGATTCTACGAGCAGTACTTC	CASSLEDSRFYEQYF
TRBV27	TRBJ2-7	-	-	TGTGCCAGCAGTGCCGGGACGGATTGGGGCTACGAGCAGTACTTC	CASSAGTDWGYEQYF
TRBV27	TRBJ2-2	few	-	TGTGCCAGCACCGCTTCGGCCTACACCGGGGAGCTGTTTTTT	CASTASAYTGELFF
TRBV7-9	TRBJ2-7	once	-	TGTGCCAGCAGCTCCTCTGAGTACGTCTACGAGCAGTACTTC	CASSSSEYVYEQYF
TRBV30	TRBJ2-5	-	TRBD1	TGTGCCTGGAGTGTAGTGCAGGGGGCTCTGGAGACCCAGTACTTC	CAWSVVQGALETQYF
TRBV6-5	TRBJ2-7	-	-	TGTGCCAGCCGCCGGGGCCTAAACTACGAGCAGTACTTC	CASRRGLNYEQYF
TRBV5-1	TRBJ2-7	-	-	TGCGCCAGCAGCCTAGAGGGTCCGACACCAACCTACGAGCAGTACTTC	CASSLEGPTPTYEQYF
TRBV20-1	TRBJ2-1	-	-	TGCAGTGCTAGAGTAGGTGACGAGCAGTTCTTC	CSARVGDEQFF
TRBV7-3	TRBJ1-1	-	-	TGTGCCAGCAGCTGGGGGGGGGCCGCTGAAGCCTTCTTT	CASSWGGAAEAFF
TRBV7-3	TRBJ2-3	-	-	TGTGCCAGCCTGAGGACGACAGATACGCAGTATTTT	CASLRTTDTQYF
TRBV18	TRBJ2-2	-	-	TGTGCCAGCTCACGACTTAGGGGTGCCGGGGAGCTGTTTTTT	CASSRLRGAGELFF
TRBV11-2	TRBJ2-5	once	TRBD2	TGTGCCAGCAGCTCGACTAGCGGGGGGTGGAGAGAGACCCAGTACTTC	CASSSTSGGWRETQYF
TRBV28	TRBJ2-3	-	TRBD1	TGTGCCAGCAGTTTATTGGACAGGGGGCGCCGGGATACGCAGTATTTT	CASSLLDRGRRDTQYF
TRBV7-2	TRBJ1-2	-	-	TGTGCCAGCAGCGCCTCACCTTATGGCTACACCTTC	CASSASPYGYTF
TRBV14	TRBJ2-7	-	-	TGTGCCAGCAGCCAAGACGTCAACTCGGGCGAGCAGTACTTC	CASSQDVNSGEQYF
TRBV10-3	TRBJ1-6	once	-	TGTGCCATCAGTGAGTCCGGGGGCAATCCGAATTCACCCCTCCACTTT	CAISESGGNPNSPLHF
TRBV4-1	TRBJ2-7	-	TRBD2	TGCGCCAGCAGCCAAGAGTTTCCGGGAACGCGACTAGCGGGGGGGTACGAGCAGTACTTC	CASSQEFPGTRLAGGYEQYF
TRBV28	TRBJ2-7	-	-	TGTGCCAGCAGTTTTTTGCGGGAGCAGTACTTC	CASSFLREQYF
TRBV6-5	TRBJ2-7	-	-	TGTGCCAGCACCCGACGGAGCCCCTACGAGCAGTACTTC	CASTRRSPYEQYF
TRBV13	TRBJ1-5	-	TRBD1	TGTGCCAGCAGCCTAGGACAGGGCGGGGGCCTTAGCAATCAGCCCCAGCATTTT	CASSLGQGGGLSNQPQHF
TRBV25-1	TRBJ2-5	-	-	TGTGCCAGCAAGAAAGGGGGGGCAGAGACCCAGTACTTC	CASKKGGAETQYF
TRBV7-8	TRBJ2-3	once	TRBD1	TGTGCCAGCAGCTTAGTAGGGGGCCGTACGCAGTATTTT	CASSLVGGRTQYF
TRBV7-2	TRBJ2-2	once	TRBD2	TGTGCCAGCAGCCCTCGACTAGCGGGAGGTGCCGGGGAGCTGTTTTTT	CASSPRLAGGAGELFF